This record covers a single TCR beta chain. Its binding antigen is unknown. The input lacks base qualities; no much larger clone sits a single base away. This specimen comes from a study of CD4+ T cells in melanoma (dated 2022 in TCRdb). Concerning the study at large: The study examined neoantigen-specific CD4+ T cells in human melanoma. Here is what the overall study found, with its caveats: The report described a correlation between neoantigen-specific CD4+ T cells and the function of CD8+ T cells, macrophages and B cells. According to the report, neoantigen-specific CD4+ T cells in melanoma displayed diverse differentiation states.

Here V drops 5 bases and J drops 2 bases, and the junction holds 2 bases not matched to any gene. CDR1 and CDR2 are drawn from the germline V gene (reference sequence): SEHNR, FQNEAQ. There are 13 amino acids in the CDR3, from cysteine to phenylalanine inclusive. Only the CDR3 region is kept as DNA, spanning 39 bases read in frame from base 1. Patients with melanoma were used as donors. The method was the immunoSEQ multiplex PCR assay. Drawn from immuneACCESS, this table holds only the in-frame rearrangements with V and J called that TCRdb kept. Clones are partly lost; checked studies trace under half to an unresolved V gene and leave the rest unexplained. This sample comprises roughly 52,000 clones, 60% to 75% of them detected only once. The ten largest clones add up to 4.8% of the sample.

The clonotype was recovered from a human donor with melanoma. Rearrangement joined TRBV7-9 to TRBJ2-7; TRBD1 agrees with 8 junctional bases. Sequencing used tumor tissue. The sequenced DNA: TGTGCCAGCAGCGCAGGGGGCGCCTACGAGCAGTACTTC. Translated, this gives CASSAGGAYEQYF.